This TCR beta chain was sequenced for a study of vaccination and CD4 T cells after COVID-19. The CDR3 runs 16 residues. Germline V gene data show CDR1 as SGHRS and CDR2 as YFSETQ. J was trimmed by 2 bases and V by 4 bases; bases with no gene match: 2. A word on this clonotype: No antigen is known for it.

Cultured CD4+ T cell DNA underwent sequencing with the Oncomine TCR Beta short-read assay. TCRdb reanalysed the PCR reads using MiXCR and keeps one entry per CDR3 protein. The data hold some 9,600 distinct CDR3 sequences, with 63% observed a single time. The treatment is: roughly nine-day PBMC culture with coronavirus spike peptide pools or control peptides (ViraFEST assay). The TCR comes from a human donor who had recovered from COVID-19. The sample taken for sequencing was CD4+ T cells from blood, cultured in vitro. The chain combines TRBV5-1 with TRBJ2-5; 16 nucleotides match TRBD2. Here the CDR3 reads CASSPGLAGGQETQYF. For the CDR3, the DNA is TGCGCCAGCAGCCCGGGACTAGCGGGGGGGCAAGAGACCCAGTACTTC.